These 2 T cell receptor beta chains came from one sample sequenced in a study of blood T cell repertoires in COVID-19. Sequencing was performed with immunoSEQ multiplex PCR; in TCRdb, only in-frame clones are kept and a portion is missing. The table shows around 200,000 clones, with around 82% occurring only once. The sample comprised peripheral blood. The receptors originated from a woman between 40 and 50 years old with active or convalescent COVID-19.

The chain couples TRBV28 to TRBJ1-2; 10 nucleotides line up with TRBD1. V was clipped by 7 bases and J by 6 bases; unmatched bases: 5. The CDR3 covers 13 residues. CDR1 and CDR2 from the germline V gene are MDHEN and SYDVKM. CDR3 bases: TGTGCCAGCACGGACAGGGGGTTCGATGGCTACACCTTC. Translating gives CASTDRGFDGYTF.

The chain employs TRBV19 and TRBJ1-2; the match to TRBD1 covers 12 bases. J was trimmed by 5 bases and V by 7 bases; bases with no gene match: 11. Germline values: CDR1 LNHDA, CDR2 SQIVND (reference sequence). The CDR3 contains 16 residues. The chain's CDR3 is CASTVSGQGAGYGYTF. The CDR3 region has the DNA TGTGCCAGTACTGTCTCGGGACAGGGGGCAGGGTATGGCTACACCTTC.